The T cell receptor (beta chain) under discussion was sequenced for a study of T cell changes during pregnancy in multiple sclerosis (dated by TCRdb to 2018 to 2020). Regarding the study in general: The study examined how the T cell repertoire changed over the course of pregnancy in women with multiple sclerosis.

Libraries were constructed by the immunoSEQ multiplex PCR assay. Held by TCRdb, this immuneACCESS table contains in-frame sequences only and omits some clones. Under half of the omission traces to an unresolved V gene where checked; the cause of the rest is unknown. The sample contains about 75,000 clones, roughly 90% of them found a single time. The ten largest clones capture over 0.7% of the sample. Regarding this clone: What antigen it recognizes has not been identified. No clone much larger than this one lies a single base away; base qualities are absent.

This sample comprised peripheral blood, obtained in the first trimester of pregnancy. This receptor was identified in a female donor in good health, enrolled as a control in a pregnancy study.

In nucleotide form, the sequence is TGCGCCAGCAGTGAGAACCTTCAGGTGAACACTGAAGCTTTCTTT. It is translated as CASSENLQVNTEAFF. In this chain, TRBV10-2 is recombined with TRBJ1-1; the D gene is unclear. CDR1 WSHSY and CDR2 SAAADI are derived from the germline V gene. The V and J ends are trimmed by 2 bases and 0 bases, leaving 10 bases between them. Spanning cysteine to phenylalanine, the CDR3 consists of 15 amino acids. This entry keeps only the CDR3 DNA: 45 bases, framed from base 1.